The following is a T cell receptor (beta chain) sequence with its context. Its antigen is still unknown. The source of the sample is a study of Ad26.COV2.S vaccination and SARS-CoV-2 variants. Study context: Donor was one of the participants in the Ad26.COV2.S arm of the COV1001 trial. Ad26.COV2.S given intramuscularly, once or twice 56 days apart.

General observations from the study: Individuals receiving vaccine had higher spike-specific TCR breadth than placebo recipients did.

CDR1 is LNHDA and CDR2 is SQIVND in the germline V gene (reference sequence). Trimming stripped 7 bases from V and 5 bases from J, with 14 bases between. This CDR3 is 13 amino acids long. Clones were read by immunoSEQ multiplex PCR, and TCRdb kept only the in-frame ones, dropping some. Of 350,000 to 550,000 clones in the sample, roughly 87% were seen once. The treatment is: around 19 received Ad26.COV2.S at low or high dose, single or two shots; about 5 received placebo; per-sample allocation not given. Day 63 after the first vaccine or placebo injection was the time point for sampling. An Ad26 vector was used to express Wuhan-strain SARS-CoV-2 spike as the vaccine.

J is TRBJ1-2 and V is TRBV19; D is undetermined. This TCR came from a person between 18 and 65 years old who received the Ad26.COV2.S COVID-19 vaccine or a placebo. The material sequenced was peripheral blood, taken in a trial of Ad26.COV2.S vaccine versus placebo. CDR3 region: CASTAGRQYGYTF. In nucleotides, the CDR3 is TGTGCCAGTACAGCGGGAAGACAATATGGCTACACCTTC.